The rows below give T cell receptor beta chains drawn from one sample of a study of T cell repertoires in cytomegalovirus infection. TCRdb reprocessed the reads via MiXCR and lists one record per CDR3 protein. The sample records some 700,000 distinct CDR3 sequences, roughly 36% being singletons. The sequenced material came from PBMCs. These receptors came from a human donor in good health (CMV status not recorded). Some clones in this sample may be carry-over from other donors' samples. The CDR3 runs from the conserved cysteine through the conserved F or W.

CDR3 protein,J gene,V gene
CASSLEGVVGSLHF,TRBJ1-6,TRBV5-4
CSARDLTSGYNEQFF,TRBJ2-1,TRBV20-1
CASSTRDRNSPLHF,TRBJ1-6,TRBV12-3/TRBV12-4
CASSSSGWATDTQYF,TRBJ2-3,TRBV11-2
CASSPRLAGYNEEFF,TRBJ2-1,TRBV6-2/TRBV6-3
CASSLAWDTQYF,TRBJ2-3,TRBV7-8
CASSSRTAGDSPLHF,TRBJ1-6,TRBV11-2
CASSPVGGFQPQHF,TRBJ1-5,TRBV18
CASSLVGAYNSPLHF,TRBJ1-6,TRBV7-8
CASSYSALMDEQFF,TRBJ2-1,TRBV6-6
CSALLGLAGVGEQFF,TRBJ2-1,TRBV20-1
CASSPGGPRAGELFF,TRBJ2-2,TRBV7-3
CASSLDWLVSYEKYF,TRBJ2-7,TRBV5-8
CASSLKEGGAVKPPLHF,TRBJ1-6,TRBV7-9
CASRQGPKGYEQYF,TRBJ2-7,TRBV10-2
CASSYSRFYRGGTDTQYF,TRBJ2-3,TRBV6-5
CASSLELGADTQYF,TRBJ2-3,TRBV11-2
CASSPIAVDYGYTF,TRBJ1-2,TRBV28
CASSLDGHGTDTQYF,TRBJ2-3,TRBV7-2
CASSSAGSGRASAKNIQYF,TRBJ2-4,TRBV7-8
CSARYGGAGAYEQYF,TRBJ2-7,TRBV20-1
CAISVLDRSSAQYF,TRBJ2-7,TRBV10-3
CSARARGQPQHF,TRBJ1-5,TRBV20-1
CASSSTGARKTQYF,TRBJ2-5,TRBV28
CSARGRTGSADTQYF,TRBJ2-3,TRBV20-1
CSVEPRASSGELFF,TRBJ2-2,TRBV29-1
CSASPRAYNEQFF,TRBJ2-1,TRBV20-1
CASTPQGRGQPQHF,TRBJ1-5,TRBV19
CASSAQIGVNEKLFF,TRBJ1-4,TRBV4-2
CSVDFRAERGDTEAFF,TRBJ1-1,TRBV29-1
CASSFSGETDTQYF,TRBJ2-3,TRBV11-2
CASSSLLRGSGANVLTF,TRBJ2-6,TRBV7-2
CASSFDVGIHGYTF,TRBJ1-2,TRBV7-9
CASSFREGGGGLNTEAFF,TRBJ1-1,TRBV6-6
CASSSTDGHTDTQYF,TRBJ2-3,TRBV5-6
CASSLSPVPRELFF,TRBJ2-2,TRBV28
CASSLGDLGTEAFF,TRBJ1-1,TRBV12-3/TRBV12-4
CTMDIGGFGYTF,TRBJ1-2,TRBV30
CASRTESSGNTIYF,TRBJ1-3,TRBV7-4
CASSPPWGRDTDTQYF,TRBJ2-3,TRBV7-6
CANSRTGGWQPQHF,TRBJ1-5,TRBV27
CSVETGRGGTGELFF,TRBJ2-2,TRBV29-1
CATSRDVTSSDEQFF,TRBJ2-1,TRBV15
CASILGLAYEQYF,TRBJ2-7,TRBV5-6
CASNPVRDINEKLFF,TRBJ1-4,TRBV28
CSEARGAFDEQYF,TRBJ2-7,TRBV20-1
CASSLRQGMRNTEAFF,TRBJ1-1,TRBV7-2
CASRSPGQVHEPYF,TRBJ2-7,TRBV6-5
CASSDLAGQFF,TRBJ2-1,TRBV5-4
CATSSGHGNQPQHF,TRBJ1-5,TRBV15
CASSRQFYSTNEKLFF,TRBJ1-4,TRBV4-1
CASSLRLEDHTGELFF,TRBJ2-2,TRBV7-6
CASTSDSLNTEAFF,TRBJ1-1,TRBV6-1